This T cell receptor beta chain was recorded in a study of blood T cell repertoires in COVID-19. In the study overall: T cells, B-cell-depleted T cells, or PBMCs provided the cDNA or gDNA that served as material.

In the source study's methods: Estimation of nucleated cell counts relied on the amplification of reference gene primers. This table comes from immunoSEQ multiplex PCR, and its TCRdb copy is limited to in-frame clones, with some not included. The V and J calls and clone size are taken from that table; D and trimming were inferred from the DNA. Here the sample spans some 300,000 clones, around nine tenths being singletons. Across under 25 US areas, participants ranged in age from about 18 to 100 years. Donors in Cohort 3 who had recovered were those with two negative PCRs, healthcare professional clearance, or resolution of their symptoms. The source material was PBMCs or T cells enriched from blood (not recorded which). The sequence derives from a woman aged 25 to 39 who had recovered from COVID-19.

In DNA form, the CDR3 reads TGTGCCAGCAGTTTCCCCCGGGAGGGCCGCTCCTACGAGCAGTACTTC. Encoded protein: CASSFPREGRSYEQYF. The rearrangement links TRBV28 to TRBJ2-7; 8 bases line up with TRBD2. Germline trimming cut 3 bases from V and 0 bases from J; bases unmatched to any gene: 7. This CDR3 comprises 16 residues. From germline, CDR1 is MDHEN and CDR2 SYDVKM.